This TCR beta chain was recorded in a study of blood T cell repertoires in COVID-19. Germline CDR1 is LGHNA and CDR2 is YNFKEQ. V was pared by 4 bases and J by 3 bases, with 28 bases of the junction left unmatched. The CDR3 is made up of 23 amino acids. Method: immunoSEQ multiplex PCR; TCRdb's copy keeps in-frame clones and lacks some. Of about 280,000 clones listed, approximately 85% are singletons. The chain recombines TRBV4-2 with TRBJ2-7; 12 nucleotides agree with TRBD2. This clonotype was sampled from a man aged 50 or older with active or convalescent COVID-19. Sequenced input: peripheral blood. The CDR3 region has the DNA TGTGCCAGCAGCCCCGAGGCCAGCCTCCTCCTAGCGGGAGGGCCCATATCAAACTACGAGCAGTACTTC. It translates to CASSPEASLLLAGGPISNYEQYF.